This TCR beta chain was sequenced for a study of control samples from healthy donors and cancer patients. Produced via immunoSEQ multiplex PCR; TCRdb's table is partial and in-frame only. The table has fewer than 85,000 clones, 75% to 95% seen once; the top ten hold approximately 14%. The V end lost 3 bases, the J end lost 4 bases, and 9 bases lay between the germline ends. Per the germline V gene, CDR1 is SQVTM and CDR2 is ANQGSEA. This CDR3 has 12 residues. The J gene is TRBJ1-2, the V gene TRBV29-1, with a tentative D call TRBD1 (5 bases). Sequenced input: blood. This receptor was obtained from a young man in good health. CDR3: CSVEGGTYGYTF. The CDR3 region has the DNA TGCAGCGTTGAGGGGGGGACCTATGGCTACACCTTC.